A selection of T cell receptor beta chains follows, all from one sample in a study of blood T cell repertoires in COVID-19. Here immunoSEQ multiplex PCR was the method, and the copy in TCRdb shows in-frame clones only, minus some. This table holds fewer than 200,000 clones, roughly 81% found once. The sequenced sample consisted of peripheral blood. Receptor source: a man aged 40-49 years who had recovered from COVID-19. CDR3s include the opening cysteine and the closing phenylalanine or tryptophan. A D gene is named only where the DNA matches it firmly. For some rows the clone size is stated as once, few or many, or as a class when expanded; others skip it.

D: TRBD2; size: once; J: TRBJ2-3; V: TRBV6-2/TRBV6-3; DNA: TGTGCCAGCAGCCTGCGGGGGTGGGAGCCCACAGATACGCAGTATTTT; CDR3: CASSLRGWEPTDTQYF
D: NA; size: NA; J: TRBJ2-7; V: TRBV6-6; DNA: TGTGCCAGCAGTTCGACCCTACAGGCCACCTACGAGCAGTACTTC; CDR3: CASSSTLQATYEQYF
D: NA; size: NA; J: TRBJ1-2; V: TRBV9; DNA: TGTGCCAGCAGCGCCCAGGAGGGGAACTATGGCTACACCTTC; CDR3: CASSAQEGNYGYTF
D: TRBD1; size: few; J: TRBJ2-7; V: TRBV29-1; DNA: TGCAGCGCCAAAGTAGGGGCAGGGGGCGGCTACGAGCAGTACTTC; CDR3: CSAKVGAGGGYEQYF
D: NA; size: NA; J: TRBJ2-3; V: TRBV4-3; DNA: TGCGCCAGCAGCCAAGCCGCGTTCACAGATACGCAGTATTTT; CDR3: CASSQAAFTDTQYF
D: NA; size: NA; J: TRBJ2-7; V: TRBV18; DNA: TGTGCCAGCTCACCTAGCCAACTTGAATTATGGGAGCAGTACTTC; CDR3: CASSPSQLELWEQYF
D: NA; size: NA; J: TRBJ2-6; V: TRBV19; DNA: TGTGCCAGTAGTAGGTTGGGGCTTTCTGGGGCCAACGTCCTGACTTTC; CDR3: CASSRLGLSGANVLTF
D: NA; size: NA; J: TRBJ2-1; V: TRBV6-2/TRBV6-3; DNA: TGTGCCAGCAGCTCCGGACAAGTTATCTACAATGAGCAGTTCTTC; CDR3: CASSSGQVIYNEQFF
D: NA; size: NA; J: TRBJ1-6; V: TRBV14; DNA: TGTGCCAGCAGCCAAGATCTGGGCAATTCACCCCTCCACTTT; CDR3: CASSQDLGNSPLHF
D: TRBD1; size: NA; J: TRBJ1-5; V: TRBV10-3; DNA: TGTGCCATCAGTGCCTCCGGGACAGGTTATAGCAATCAGCCCCAGCATTTT; CDR3: CAISASGTGYSNQPQHF
D: TRBD1; size: NA; J: TRBJ1-6; V: TRBV7-2; DNA: TGTGCCAGCAGCTTAGGTGGGACAGGGCAGCCACCCCTCCACTTT; CDR3: CASSLGGTGQPPLHF
D: NA; size: few; J: TRBJ2-3; V: TRBV9; DNA: TGTGCCAGCAGCCGGGGTTCAGCGGAGGGCACGTATACGCAGTATTTT; CDR3: CASSRGSAEGTYTQYF
D: NA; size: NA; J: TRBJ2-5; V: TRBV2; DNA: TGTGCCAGCAATACAGGGTACGGGGAGACCCAGTACTTC; CDR3: CASNTGYGETQYF
D: TRBD1; size: NA; J: TRBJ1-2; V: TRBV7-2; DNA: TGTGCCAGCACCCCGCATTTCACTGGGGACAGGGGGGATGGCTACACCTTC; CDR3: CASTPHFTGDRGDGYTF
D: NA; size: NA; J: TRBJ1-5; V: TRBV5-1; DNA: TGCGCCAGCAGCTTGGTAGAAAGCAATCAGCCCCAGCATTTT; CDR3: CASSLVESNQPQHF
D: NA; size: NA; J: TRBJ2-7; V: TRBV21-1; DNA: TGTGCCAGCAGCAAAGCGAGTGGGCAAGAATTAACCTACGAGCAGTACTTC; CDR3: CASSKASGQELTYEQYF
D: TRBD2; size: NA; J: TRBJ2-5; V: TRBV5-5; DNA: TGTGCCAGCAGCTGGGGGACTAGCGGGGCCTTTCAAGAGACCCAGTACTTC; CDR3: CASSWGTSGAFQETQYF
D: NA; size: NA; J: TRBJ1-1; V: TRBV7-2; DNA: TGTGCCAGCAGCTTGGGAGGTAAAGCTTTCTTT; CDR3: CASSLGGKAFF
D: NA; size: few; J: TRBJ1-1; V: TRBV12-3/TRBV12-4; DNA: TGTGCCAGCAGTCTCAGGGTAAACACTGAAGCTTTCTTT; CDR3: CASSLRVNTEAFF
D: TRBD1; size: NA; J: TRBJ1-1; V: TRBV19; DNA: TGTGCCAGTAGTCCCGGACAGGTGAACACTGAAGCTTTCTTT; CDR3: CASSPGQVNTEAFF
D: NA; size: NA; J: TRBJ2-5; V: TRBV4-3; DNA: TGCGCCAGCAGCCAAGAAGGGGCGGCCGGAGAGACCCAGTACTTC; CDR3: CASSQEGAAGETQYF
D: TRBD2; size: NA; J: TRBJ2-5; V: TRBV20-1; DNA: TGCAGTGCTAGTCGGACTAGCGGCCAAGAGACCCAGTACTTC; CDR3: CSASRTSGQETQYF
D: TRBD2; size: NA; J: TRBJ2-4; V: TRBV3-1/TRBV3-2; DNA: TGTGCCAGCAGCCAAGTCTCCGTAGCGGGAGGAATTCAGTACTTC; CDR3: CASSQVSVAGGIQYF